The TCR beta chain described here comes from a study of OX40 agonist ivuxolimab in advanced cancers. Germline V gene lookup returns CDR1 SGHVS and CDR2 FQNEAQ. The CDR3 has 14 residues. Trimming left V 1 base short and J 1 base short, with 7 bases between. Sequencing used immunoSEQ multiplex PCR; TCRdb keeps in-frame clones, though not all of them. The sample has 50,000 to 55,000 clones; 80% to 90% are singletons. This clonotype originated in an adult with an advanced solid tumor such as melanoma, head and neck, liver or kidney cancer. The chain combines TRBV7-8 with TRBJ1-1; D is unresolved. Sequencing was performed on CD4+ or CD8+ T cells sorted from blood, taken in a trial of the OX40 agonist ivuxolimab. CDR3 in amino acids: CASSLGSANTEAFF. In nucleotides, the CDR3 is TGTGCCAGCAGCTTAGGTTCGGCGAACACTGAAGCTTTCTTT.